This T cell receptor beta chain was recovered during a study of shared clonotypes between healthy human individuals. Across the whole study: With ages of 18 to 49, the donors were two women and three men.

For each subset, genomic DNA was distributed in equal portions over several immunoSEQ plates. The input for sorted-subset replicate PCRs was approximately 200 ng DNA, some 28,000 T cell genomes. Produced via immunoSEQ multiplex PCR; TCRdb's table is partial and in-frame only. The sample includes 550,000 to 850,000 clones, around 74% seen only once; the top ten take about 1.7%. Trimming removed 5 bases from V and 4 bases from J; junction bases left unmatched: 15. The CDR3 is made up of 17 amino acids. In germline, CDR1 is MNHEY, CDR2 SMNVEV (reference sequence). Study-wide points: Sorted-subset samples were not fully sequenced, rarefaction indicated.

Notes on this clone: Antigen unknown.

Material: memory CD4+ T cells sorted from blood. This sample's subset: CD45RA-negative fraction. The chain carries TRBV27 and TRBJ2-3; 7 bases agree with TRBD1. This TCR came from a woman aged 25 to 39 in good health. The CDR3 region is CASSRRTGPSTADTQYF. The CDR3 DNA follows: TGTGCCAGCAGTCGACGGACAGGACCCTCTACCGCAGATACGCAGTATTTT.